The 13 T cell receptor beta chains below all came from one sample that was sequenced in a study of blood T cell repertoires in COVID-19. Profiling relied on immunoSEQ multiplex PCR, and the TCRdb table lists in-frame clones only, not all of them. The profile shows 250,000 to 350,000 clones, around 82% of them singletons. The sequenced sample consisted of peripheral blood. The receptors were sampled from a person between 65 and 80 years old with COVID-19, enrolled during active disease.

Only one count was recorded for this clone. The chain uses TRBV7-3 and TRBJ2-3; possible D gene TRBD1, 6 bases. CDR1 SGHTA and CDR2 FQGTGA come from the germline V gene. This CDR3 has 16 amino acids. The ends were cut back, 3 bases at V and 0 bases at J, with 13 bases in the middle. The CDR3 region has the DNA TGTGCCAGCAGCTTGGTTTTGGGGGCGAGCACAGATACGCAGTATTTT. Residues: CASSLVLGASTDTQYF.

The genes are TRBV4-2 and TRBJ1-2, with 8 bases identical to TRBD1. CDR1 is LGHNA, CDR2 YNFKEQ, per germline. This CDR3 is 14 amino acids long. V lost 4 bases and J lost 4; bases outside the gene matches: 5. The CDR3 protein is CASSLDRDFYGYTF. Here the CDR3 DNA reads TGTGCCAGCAGCCTGGACAGGGACTTCTATGGCTACACCTTC.

This chain uses TRBV27 with TRBJ2-7; 9 bases align to TRBD1. CDR1 and CDR2 from the germline V gene are MNHEY and SMNVEV (reference sequence). V gave up 9 bases and J gave up 2 bases; unmatched junction bases: 5. This CDR3 has 13 residues. CDR3 loop: CASRGTGPYEQYF. CDR3 DNA: TGTGCCAGTAGGGGGACAGGGCCCTACGAGCAGTACTTC.

The chain joins TRBV12-2 to TRBJ1-6; TRBD1 reflects the table's D call only, with no check against the DNA. TRBV12-2 is a known pseudogene. This CDR3 is 21 amino acids long. The CDR3 is CASRLVWGHWEKSSYNSPLHF. The CDR3 DNA sequence: TGTGCAAGTCGCTTAGTTTGGGGACACTGGGAAAAAAGCTCCTATAATTCACCCCTCCACTTT.

This chain uses TRBV9 with TRBJ2-2, with D perhaps TRBD2 (5 bases). The CDR3 covers 16 residues. CDR1 SGDLS and CDR2 YYNGEE come from the germline V gene. V was trimmed by 0 bases and J by 4 bases, leaving 13 bases between them. The CDR3 sequence is CASSVVVGAGTGELFF. The CDR3 DNA reads TGTGCCAGCAGCGTAGTAGTGGGAGCCGGCACCGGGGAGCTGTTTTTT.

This chain links TRBV16 with TRBJ1-1; D remains unclear. CDR1 and CDR2 from the germline V gene are KGHSY and FQNENV. V was trimmed by 6 bases and J by 0 bases, leaving 8 bases between them. The CDR3 spans 13 residues. DNA of the CDR3: TGTGCCAGCAGTCGAACTTTGAACACTGAAGCTTTCTTT. Translating it yields CASSRTLNTEAFF.

The rearrangement links TRBV7-8 to TRBJ1-5; TRBD1 aligns across 8 bases. The length of the CDR3 is 16 residues. J was trimmed by 4 bases and V by 1 base; bases with no gene match: 6. CDR1 is SGHVS and CDR2 is FQNEAQ in the germline V gene. CDR3 amino acids: CASSLVRQGANQPQHF. The DNA for the CDR3 is TGTGCCAGCAGCTTAGTACGGCAGGGGGCGAATCAGCCCCAGCATTTT.

The sample holds one count of this clone. V and J are TRBV11-2 and TRBJ2-1, with a tentative D call TRBD2 (6 bases). Trimming shortened V by 4 bases and J by 1 base, and 11 bases separated the two germline ends. Germline V lookup: CDR1 SGHAT, CDR2 FQNNGV. The CDR3 has 15 amino acids. Here the CDR3 DNA reads TGTGCCAGCAGCTGGGCGGCGGGGTCCTACAATGAGCAGTTCTTC. Translated: CASSWAAGSYNEQFF.

The rearrangement joins TRBV29-1 to TRBJ2-2, with 7 bases lining up with TRBD1. The CDR3 runs to 15 residues. V was pared by 7 bases and J by 0 bases, with 8 bases of the junction left unmatched. Looked up from germline, CDR1 is SQVTM and CDR2 is ANQGSEA. CDR3: CSAGYGTANTGELFF. CDR3 nucleotides: TGCAGCGCAGGGTACGGGACAGCGAACACCGGGGAGCTGTTTTTT.

This rearrangement joins TRBV6-5 to TRBJ1-1; 8 positions agree with TRBD1. CDR3 length: 15 amino acids. Germline lookup yields CDR1 MNHEY and CDR2 SVGAGI. Trimming took 6 bases from V and 5 from J; bases not matched to a gene: 11. CDR3 DNA sequence: TGTGCCAGCAGACGACAGGGGACGGGGAGGACTGAAGCTTTCTTT. This translates into CASRRQGTGRTEAFF.

The V call is TRBV28, the J call TRBJ2-1, with a tentative D call TRBD2 (7 bases). V dropped 7 bases and J dropped 4 bases, with 17 bases sitting between them. This CDR3 region has 15 residues. The V gene's germline CDR1 is MDHEN and CDR2 SYDVKM. CDR3: CASTPGGEPYNEQFF. In nucleotides, the CDR3 is TGTGCCAGCACCCCGGGGGGCGAACCTTACAATGAGCAGTTCTTC.

The CDR3 DNA reads TGCGCCAGCAGCCTTACGGGCGCGGGAGCTTTCTTT. Its translation: CASSLTGAGAFF. V is TRBV5-1 and J is TRBJ1-1, with D unresolved. This CDR3 has 12 residues. V was trimmed by 4 bases and J by 10 bases, leaving 14 bases between them. The germline CDR1 and CDR2 sequences are SGHRS and YFSETQ.

A few counts support this clone. The chain recombines TRBV5-6 with TRBJ1-6, with D perhaps matching TRBD1 (5 bases). The germline V gene encodes CDR1 SGHDT and CDR2 YYEEEE. This CDR3 region has 17 residues. The ends were cut back, 3 bases at V and 9 bases at J, with 22 bases in the middle. CDR3 DNA: TGTGCCAGCAGCTCGTACCGGGACGCCTGGCGGGGTTCACCCCTCCACTTT. Amino acid sequence: CASSSYRDAWRGSPLHF.